Presented here are 18 T cell receptor beta chains from one specimen sequenced in a study of beta chain features in type 1 diabetes. Expressed TCRB transcripts were sequenced because the isolated RNA had all been reverse transcribed beforehand. Libraries were prepared by immunoSEQ multiplex PCR; TCRdb keeps only in-frame clonotypes and omits some of them. Of more than 300,000 clones listed, 10% to 15% were seen once; the top ten hold around 0.015%. The source material was naive CD4+ T cells from blood. The receptors shown here come from a man younger than 35 in good health.

The chain combines TRBV11-2 with TRBJ2-1; D is uncertain. The CDR3 spans 14 residues. Germline assignment: CDR1 SGHAT and CDR2 FQNNGV. The V gene lost 2 bases and the J gene lost 5 bases, with 10 bases spanning the gap. The CDR3 DNA follows: TGTGCCAGCAGCTTATGGTCTAGAAACAATGAGCAGTTCTTC. It is translated as CASSLWSRNNEQFF.

This clone was counted only a few times. The V call is TRBV6-6, the J call TRBJ1-5; D is unresolved. The V end lost 2 bases, the J end lost 5 bases, and 4 bases lay between the germline ends. The CDR3 consists of 12 residues. CDR1 MNHNY and CDR2 SVGAGI come from the germline V gene (reference sequence). Here the CDR3 DNA reads TGTGCCAGCAGTTACCGGTATCAGCCCCAGCATTTT. Protein sequence: CASSYRYQPQHF.

The V gene is TRBV4-1, the J gene TRBJ2-1; 7 nucleotides match TRBD2. Germline assignment: CDR1 MGHRA and CDR2 YSYEKL. The length of the CDR3 is 17 residues. V shed 3 bases and J 6 bases; nucleotides not matched to a gene: 14. The CDR3 spells CASSQARGGLWFNEQFF. CDR3 nucleotides: TGCGCCAGCAGCCAGGCCCGGGGAGGGCTGTGGTTCAATGAGCAGTTCTTC.

The chain employs TRBV10-3 and TRBJ2-5; 11 bases fit TRBD2. V dropped 8 bases and J dropped 0; count of bases not matched to a gene: 2. Germline values: CDR1 ENHRY, CDR2 SYGVKD. CDR3 length: 14 amino acids. The CDR3 region is CAIGTSGYQETQYF. The CDR3 nucleotides are TGTGCCATCGGGACTAGCGGATACCAAGAGACCCAGTACTTC.

The chain has TRBV28 and TRBJ2-7; a possible D gene is TRBD2 (5 bases). V lost 5 bases to trimming and J lost 7 bases, with 21 bases between them. Germline V lookup: CDR1 MDHEN, CDR2 SYDVKM. The CDR3 totals 15 residues. The CDR3 bases are TGTGCCAGCAGTCTAGATCGAGAAATACGGGGAGAGCAGTACTTC. It encodes CASSLDREIRGEQYF.

The rearrangement uses TRBV5-1 and TRBJ2-7; TRBD2 might be the D (6 bases). Germline V gives CDR1 SGHRS, CDR2 YFSETQ. The CDR3 totals 14 residues. V lost 0 bases, J lost 6 bases, and 13 bases lay in between. Here the CDR3 DNA reads TGCGCCAGCAGCTTGGCGGGGGAGTTCGGCGAGCAGTACTTC. Residues: CASSLAGEFGEQYF.

This clone has only a few counts. CDR3 in amino acids: CASTPRAGGGTDTQYF. In DNA, the CDR3 is TGTGCCAGTACCCCTCGAGCGGGGGGGGGCACAGATACGCAGTATTTT. The genes are TRBV19 and TRBJ2-3; the match to TRBD2 covers 10 bases. Losses at the gene ends were 7 bases for V and 1 base for J; bases not matched to a gene: 8. Germline lookup yields CDR1 LNHDA and CDR2 SQIVND (reference sequence). This CDR3 spans 16 amino acids.

This clone has a handful of counts. V usage is TRBV19 and J usage is TRBJ2-7; no definite D call. CDR1 and CDR2 from the germline V gene are LNHDA and SQIVND (reference sequence). Trimming shortened V by 7 bases and J by 0 bases, and 13 bases separated the two germline ends. The CDR3 covers 14 residues. CDR3 region: CASKPIITSYEQYF. CDR3 DNA sequence: TGTGCCAGTAAGCCAATCATAACCTCCTACGAGCAGTACTTC.

The chain has TRBV7-9 and TRBJ2-3; 8 bases agree with TRBD2. This CDR3 is 17 amino acids long. After removal of 5 bases from V and 2 bases from J, the junction contained 12 bases not matched to a gene. CDR1 is SEHNR, CDR2 FQNEAQ, per germline (reference sequence). The CDR3 sequence is CASSTNPTSDNTDTQYF. The CDR3 DNA is TGTGCCAGCAGCACCAATCCGACTAGCGATAACACAGATACGCAGTATTTT.

In its sample, this clone was seen a few times. This rearrangement joins TRBV28 to TRBJ2-5; 9 bases match TRBD1. The germline V gene has CDR1 MDHEN and CDR2 SYDVKM. The CDR3 is made up of 14 amino acids. V shed 4 bases, J shed 5 bases, and the junction held 5 bases outside the gene matches. Written as DNA, the CDR3 is TGTGCCAGCAGTTCCACGACAGGGGGGGAGACCCAGTACTTC. It encodes CASSSTTGGETQYF.

This chain uses TRBV30 with TRBJ2-1; maybe TRBD1 (5 bases). Trimming removed 7 bases from V and 7 bases from J, with 14 bases in between. There are 12 residues in the CDR3. Germline CDR1 is GTSNPN and CDR2 is SVGIG (reference sequence). CDR3 DNA sequence: TGTGCCTTGGGGCCCGGTTTTAATGAGCAGTTCTTC. It encodes CALGPGFNEQFF.

Only a few counts were recorded for this clone. The chain is built from TRBV2 and TRBJ2-1; 9 bases fit TRBD1. This CDR3 spans 14 amino acids. The germline V gene has CDR1 SNHLY and CDR2 FYNNEI. V lost 8 bases, J lost 4 bases, and 6 bases stayed unmatched. CDR3 sequence: CASLDRGWYNEQFF. In DNA, the CDR3 is TGTGCCAGCCTAGACAGGGGGTGGTACAATGAGCAGTTCTTC.

The J gene is TRBJ2-1, the V gene TRBV6-5, with TRBD2 identical over 7 bases. The germline CDR1 and CDR2 sequences are MNHEY and SVGAGI. This CDR3 spans 14 amino acids. The V segment lost 6 bases and the J segment 6 bases; nucleotides outside the gene matches: 8. In DNA, the CDR3 is TGTGCCAGCAGACGCGGGAGTACCCTCAATGAGCAGTTCTTC. This sequence encodes CASRRGSTLNEQFF.

This clone turned up a few times. This chain joins TRBV7-9 and TRBJ1-5; 10 positions match TRBD1. Germline V gives CDR1 SEHNR, CDR2 FQNEAQ (reference sequence). The V and J ends lost 0 bases and 11 bases, in that order; junction bases with no gene match: 13. This CDR3 spans 17 amino acids. This chain's CDR3 is CASSLARTGGSDEAQHF. CDR3 DNA sequence: TGTGCCAGCAGCTTAGCAAGGACAGGGGGATCCGATGAGGCCCAGCATTTT.

This clone came up a few times. This sequence joins TRBV7-2 and TRBJ2-1, with 9 positions matching TRBD2. CDR3 length: 18 residues. Per germline, CDR1 SGHTA and CDR2 FQGNSA. V lost 2 bases to trimming and J lost 0 bases; unmatched junction nucleotides: 8. The CDR3 loop is CASSLRGGAPLSYNEQFF. In nucleotides, the CDR3 is TGTGCCAGCAGCTTACGCGGGGGGGCGCCCCTCTCCTACAATGAGCAGTTCTTC.

The V gene is TRBV29-1, the J gene TRBJ2-1; TRBD2 agrees at 9 bases. Germline CDR1 reads SQVTM; CDR2 reads ANQGSEA. V dropped 6 bases and J dropped 2; count of bases not matched to a gene: 11. There are 16 residues in the CDR3. The chain's CDR3 is CSVSPVVAGAYNEQFF. The CDR3 DNA reads TGCAGCGTCTCCCCCGTGGTAGCGGGGGCCTACAATGAGCAGTTCTTC.

This clone was detected only a few times. V is TRBV28 and J is TRBJ2-1; 7 bases fit TRBD2. The CDR3 extends over 13 amino acids. Germline CDR1 MDHEN, CDR2 SYDVKM. The V gene end was trimmed by 5 bases and the J gene end by 8 bases; junction bases not matched to a gene: 6. The CDR3 here is CASSPTSVHEQFF. Here the CDR3 DNA reads TGTGCCAGCAGTCCTACTAGCGTACATGAGCAGTTCTTC. The full variable domain, its missing parts supplied by reference TRBV28 and TRBJ2-1, is DVKVTQSSRYLVKRTGEKVFLECVQDMDHENMFWYRQDPGLGLRLIYFSYDVKMKEKGDIPEGYSVSREKKERFSLILESASTNQTSMYLCASSPTSVHEQFFGPGTRLTVL.

This clone has a handful of counts. V is TRBV7-6 and J is TRBJ1-2, with 7 bases identical to TRBD1. The CDR3 is 13 amino acids. The germline CDR1 and CDR2 sequences are SGHVS and FNYEAQ. V lost 5 bases and J lost 5; bases outside the gene matches: 5. CDR3 nucleotides: TGTGCCAGCAGCCGGACAGGAGATTATGGCTACACCTTC. Residues: CASSRTGDYGYTF.